Listed below are T cell receptor beta chains from one sample, sequenced in a study of T-cell memory formation after mild COVID-19. A single record per CDR3 protein comes from TCRdb applying MiXCR to the 5' RACE reads. The sample carries about 150,000 distinct CDR3 sequences, about 14% recorded once. The material sequenced was PBMCs or a T cell subset sorted from them (not recorded which). These receptors came from an adult woman who had mild COVID-19 (a few samples of this study predate the infection). Cell type and time point are not known. The CDR3 runs from the conserved cysteine through the conserved F or W. The D gene is left open where the match is weak. Some rows have no size entry. The others give once, few or many, or a class for an expanded clone.

j_call | v_call | d_call | clone_size | cdr3_aa | cdr3_nt
TRBJ2-2 | TRBV20-1 | . | few | CSARFMSTGELFF | TGCAGTGCTAGATTTATGAGCACCGGGGAGCTGTTTTTT
TRBJ2-1 | TRBV6-4 | . | . | CASRDLPSGEQFF | TGTGCCAGCCGGGACCTCCCTTCGGGTGAGCAGTTCTTC
TRBJ1-4 | TRBV7-2 | . | few | CASSLIGVSANEKLFF | TGTGCCAGCAGCTTAATCGGTGTATCGGCTAATGAAAAACTGTTTTTT
TRBJ2-1 | TRBV6-5 | . | . | CASSPNGGGLFF | TGTGCCAGCAGCCCTAATGGGGGAGGCCTGTTCTTC
TRBJ1-2 | TRBV5-1 | TRBD1 | few | CASSLSGGANYGYTF | TGCGCCAGCAGCCTCTCAGGGGGGGCGAACTATGGCTACACCTTC
TRBJ2-1 | TRBV3-1 | TRBD2 | many | CASSLLAGGRNEQFF | TGTGCCAGCAGCCTACTAGCGGGGGGGCGGAATGAGCAGTTCTTC
TRBJ2-3 | TRBV7-9 | TRBD1 | many | CASSSQGPSTDTQYF | TGTGCCAGCAGCTCACAGGGGCCCAGCACAGATACGCAGTATTTT
TRBJ2-5 | TRBV20-1 | TRBD1 | . | CSGQQGDRETQYF | TGCAGTGGTCAGCAGGGGGACAGGGAGACCCAGTACTTC
TRBJ2-7 | TRBV2 | TRBD1 | . | CASSEGQGYSYEQYF | TGTGCCAGCAGTGAGGGACAGGGCTACTCCTACGAGCAGTACTTC
TRBJ2-7 | TRBV15 | . | few | CATSRGRTVYEQYF | TGTGCCACCAGCAGAGGACGAACTGTCTACGAGCAGTACTTC
TRBJ2-2 | TRBV19 | . | . | CASSMRRNTGELFF | TGTGCCAGTAGTATGAGGAGAAACACCGGGGAGCTGTTTTTT
TRBJ2-5 | TRBV24-1 | TRBD1 | . | CATSEGGALETQYF | TGTGCCACCAGTGAAGGGGGCGCGTTGGAGACCCAGTACTTC
TRBJ2-5 | TRBV4-3 | . | few | CASSQDQGQETQYF | TGCGCCAGCAGCCAAGATCAGGGTCAAGAGACCCAGTACTTC
TRBJ2-1 | TRBV7-8 | TRBD2 | few | CASSLTWAGGQNEQFF | TGTGCCAGCAGCTTAACGTGGGCGGGAGGGCAAAATGAGCAGTTCTTC
TRBJ2-2 | TRBV29-1 | TRBD2 | few | CSVLSGSGNTGELFF | TGCAGCGTCCTTAGCGGGAGTGGGAACACCGGGGAGCTGTTTTTT
TRBJ2-7 | TRBV7-6 | TRBD2 | few | CASSPWTSGQSSSYEQYF | TGTGCCAGCAGCCCATGGACTAGCGGGCAATCCTCCTCCTACGAGCAGTACTTC
TRBJ2-1 | TRBV5-1 | . | many | CASSGTGSGSSYNEQFF | TGCGCCAGCAGCGGGACAGGTAGCGGGAGCTCCTACAATGAGCAGTTCTTC
TRBJ1-1 | TRBV5-1 | . | few | CASSLTDMNTEAFF | TGCGCCAGCAGCTTGACAGATATGAACACTGAAGCTTTCTTT
TRBJ2-1 | TRBV7-2 | . | . | CASSLGFRLRSSGSYNEQFF | TGTGCCAGCAGCTTGGGCTTTCGGCTAAGAAGCTCGGGCTCCTACAATGAGCAGTTCTTC
TRBJ2-2 | TRBV19 | . | few | CASSEKSGELFF | TGTGCCAGTAGTGAGAAGTCCGGGGAGCTGTTTTTT
TRBJ1-5 | TRBV7-9 | . | few | CASSLSRQPQHF | TGTGCCAGCAGCTTATCACGCCAGCCCCAGCATTTT
TRBJ1-6 | TRBV6-5 | . | . | CASRTSTGSNNSPLHF | TGTGCCAGCAGAACCTCCACAGGGTCGAATAATTCACCCCTCCACTTT
TRBJ2-7 | TRBV12-3/TRBV12-4 | TRBD2 | many | CASSPSGSSYEQYF | TGTGCCAGCAGTCCTAGCGGCAGCTCCTACGAGCAGTACTTC
TRBJ2-7 | TRBV5-1 | . | . | CASSYDGPSYEQYF | TGCGCCAGCAGCTACGACGGACCCTCCTACGAGCAGTACTTC
TRBJ2-3 | TRBV5-1 | TRBD2 | . | CASSPPTSGGSTDTQYF | TGCGCCAGCAGCCCCCCAACTAGCGGGGGAAGCACAGATACGCAGTATTTT
TRBJ2-7 | TRBV13 | TRBD1 | few | CASSFRDRRDYEQYF | TGTGCCAGCAGCTTCCGGGACAGGAGAGACTACGAGCAGTACTTC
TRBJ2-1 | TRBV7-8 | . | many | CASSLDRLAITEQFF | TGTGCCAGCAGCTTGGATAGGCTAGCCATCACTGAGCAGTTCTTC
TRBJ2-3 | TRBV7-2 | . | . | CASSHAKGPQGDTQYF | TGTGCCAGCAGCCATGCCAAGGGACCTCAGGGGGATACGCAGTATTTT
TRBJ2-2 | TRBV7-6 | . | few | CASSLVIGELFF | TGTGCCAGCAGCTTAGTCATTGGGGAGCTGTTTTTT
TRBJ2-7 | TRBV2 | . | . | CASIVDYGIYEQYF | TGTGCCAGCATAGTGGACTACGGGATCTACGAGCAGTACTTC
TRBJ2-7 | TRBV25-1 | TRBD2 | few | CASSGAGRVYEQYF | TGTGCCAGCAGTGGGGCAGGGAGGGTCTACGAGCAGTACTTC
TRBJ2-1 | TRBV21-1 | . | few | CASSKGGLAGGNWLEFF | TGTGCCAGCAGCAAAGGTGGACTAGCGGGAGGTAACTGGTTGGAGTTCTTC
TRBJ2-7 | TRBV7-8 | . | many | CASSTIPQGTYEQYF | TGTGCCAGCAGCACCATCCCTCAGGGCACCTACGAGCAGTACTTC
TRBJ2-1 | TRBV5-6 | . | . | CASSRGAIYNEQFF | TGTGCCAGCAGCCGGGGGGCGATCTACAATGAGCAGTTCTTC
TRBJ2-1 | TRBV6-5 | TRBD2 | many | CASRRLAANEQFF | TGTGCCAGCAGGCGACTAGCCGCCAATGAGCAGTTCTTC
TRBJ1-1 | TRBV6-6 | TRBD1 | few | CASSLDRGTAEAFF | TGTGCCAGCAGTTTGGACAGGGGGACGGCTGAAGCTTTCTTT
TRBJ2-2 | TRBV6-2/TRBV6-3 | . | . | CASSYSITTGELFF | TGTGCCAGCAGTTACTCGATCACCACCGGGGAGCTGTTTTTT
TRBJ2-1 | TRBV6-4 | . | few | CASSDKEGNEQFF | TGTGCCAGCAGTGACAAAGAAGGCAATGAGCAGTTCTTC
TRBJ1-5 | TRBV5-1 | TRBD1 | once | CASSLKQGQPQHF | TGCGCCAGCAGCTTAAAACAGGGGCAGCCCCAGCATTTT
TRBJ2-3 | TRBV7-2 | TRBD1 | . | CASSTRTGDTQYF | TGTGCCAGCAGCACTAGGACAGGGGATACGCAGTATTTT
TRBJ2-5 | TRBV20-1 | . | few | CSARDPRAGSAGETQYF | TGCAGTGCTAGAGATCCCCGAGCAGGGTCAGCGGGAGAGACCCAGTACTTC
TRBJ1-1 | TRBV6-1 | . | . | CASSREADTEAFF | TGTGCCAGCAGTAGGGAGGCTGACACTGAAGCTTTCTTT
TRBJ2-2 | TRBV20-1 | . | many | CSAQTDNTGELFF | TGCAGTGCCCAGACAGATAACACCGGGGAGCTGTTTTTT
TRBJ1-6 | TRBV7-2 | . | . | CASSRDGNNSPLHF | TGTGCCAGCAGCCGGGACGGGAATAATTCACCCCTCCACTTT
TRBJ2-5 | TRBV4-1 | TRBD1 | . | CASSPPEGQGPETQYF | TGCGCCAGCAGCCCTCCCGAGGGACAGGGGCCAGAGACCCAGTACTTC
TRBJ2-6 | TRBV10-3 | TRBD1 | . | CAIRATGSGANVLTF | TGTGCCATCAGAGCGACAGGGTCTGGGGCCAACGTCCTGACTTTC
TRBJ1-2 | TRBV7-6 | . | few | CASSPVDSLANYGYTF | TGTGCCAGCAGCCCAGTGGACAGCTTAGCTAACTATGGCTACACCTTC
TRBJ2-1 | TRBV9 | TRBD2 | few | CASSVERDSYNEQFF | TGTGCCAGCAGCGTAGAGCGGGACTCCTACAATGAGCAGTTCTTC
TRBJ2-2 | TRBV7-9 | . | . | CASSLEAAVTTNTGELFF | TGTGCCAGCAGCTTAGAAGCGGCGGTGACAACGAACACCGGGGAGCTGTTTTTT
TRBJ1-1 | TRBV7-9 | . | . | CASSLGAEEAFF | TGTGCCAGCAGCTTGGGGGCAGAGGAAGCTTTCTTT
TRBJ2-7 | TRBV19 | TRBD1 | few | CATYDRVEQYF | TGTGCCACATATGACAGGGTCGAGCAGTACTTC
TRBJ2-1 | TRBV25-1 | . | . | CASSEGYRNEQFF | TGTGCCAGCAGTGAGGGTTACCGAAATGAGCAGTTCTTC
TRBJ2-7 | TRBV5-6 | TRBD1 | . | CASSRRTGTYEQYF | TGTGCCAGCAGCCGGAGGACAGGGACCTACGAGCAGTACTTC
TRBJ2-5 | TRBV5-5 | . | many | CASSLDAGAYGETQYF | TGTGCCAGCAGCTTGGATGCAGGGGCTTATGGAGAGACCCAGTACTTC
TRBJ2-3 | TRBV24-1 | TRBD1 | . | CATSDGTGTSRRDTQYF | TGTGCCACCAGTGATGGGACAGGGACCAGCCGCCGAGATACGCAGTATTTT